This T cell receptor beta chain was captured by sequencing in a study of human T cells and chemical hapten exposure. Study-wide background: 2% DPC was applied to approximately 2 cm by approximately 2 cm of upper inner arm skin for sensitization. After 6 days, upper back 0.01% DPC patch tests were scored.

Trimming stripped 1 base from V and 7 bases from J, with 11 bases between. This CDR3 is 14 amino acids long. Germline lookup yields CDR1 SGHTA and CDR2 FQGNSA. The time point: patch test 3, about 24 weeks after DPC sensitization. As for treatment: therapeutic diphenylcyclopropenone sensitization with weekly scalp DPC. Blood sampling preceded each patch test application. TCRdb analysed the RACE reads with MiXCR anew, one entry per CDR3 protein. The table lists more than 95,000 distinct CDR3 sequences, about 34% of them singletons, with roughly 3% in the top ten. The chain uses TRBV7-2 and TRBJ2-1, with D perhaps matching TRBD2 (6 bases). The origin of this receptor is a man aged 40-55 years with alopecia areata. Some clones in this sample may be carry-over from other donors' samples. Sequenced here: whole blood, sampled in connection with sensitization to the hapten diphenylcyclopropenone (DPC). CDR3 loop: CASSLVARGNEQFF. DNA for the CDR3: TGTGCCAGCAGCTTAGTGGCCCGGGGGAATGAGCAGTTCTTC.